This T cell receptor (beta chain) originates from a study of shared clonotypes between healthy human individuals. Germline CDR1 reads SGHTA; CDR2 reads FQGNSA. Deletions cut 4 bases from V and 10 bases from J, with 13 bases between. The CDR3 consists of 13 residues. Study-level findings and limits: Relative to memory subsets, naive subsets generally showed larger estimated richness.

Genomic DNA of every subset was divided equally among multiple immunoSEQ plates. Profiled with immunoSEQ multiplex PCR; TCRdb holds only in-frame clones, not every one. The data show approximately 1.4 million clones, 95% to 99% seen once. As regards this clone: Its antigen is still unknown.

HIV-negative, healthy adults without recent acute infections or vaccinations were the donors. The chain carries TRBV7-2 and TRBJ1-4, with D maybe TRBD1 (5 bases). The receptor comes from a man aged 30-40 years in good health. Sequencing was carried out using naive CD4+ T cells sorted from blood. Subset indicated: CD45RA+ positively selected. The CDR3: CASSSSVGGKLFF. The CDR3 DNA reads TGTGCCAGCAGCTCAAGTGTTGGGGGAAAACTGTTTTTT.